The 13 T cell receptor beta chains presented below share a single source sample, sequenced in a study of Tregs in tolerant kidney transplant recipients. Here immunoSEQ multiplex PCR was the method, and the copy in TCRdb shows in-frame clones only, minus some. The table counts tens of thousands of clones; approximately 15% lies in the top ten. This sample comprised CD8+ T cells from blood, obtained before the transplant. Every receptor here comes from a human donor who received a combined kidney and bone marrow transplant.

A note on this clone: The CDR3 is cut off 3 residues early in the read; its end comes from the germline J gene. This rearrangement joins TRBV5-6 to TRBJ1-5, with D unresolved. This CDR3 is built from 14 residues. V dropped 5 bases and J dropped 0 bases, with 9 bases sitting between them. Germline V gene lookup returns CDR1 SGHDT and CDR2 YYEEEE. The sequenced part of the CDR3 DNA is TGTGCCAGCAGACTTAGATATAGCAATCAGCCC. Translation gives CASRLRYSNQP. The whole CDR3 region reads CASRLRYSNQPQHF.

This clone is classed as medium-sized by frequency. The read falls 3 residues short of the CDR3 end, and the missing part is taken from the germline J gene. The chain has TRBV20-1 and TRBJ1-5; D not certain. Trimming took off 3 bases at V and 4 bases at J, with 16 bases between the two ends. The CDR3 is 15 residues long. Germline V gives CDR1 DFQATT, CDR2 SNEGSKA (reference sequence). The CDR3 is CSASGERLLNQPQHF. The DNA read from the CDR3 is TGCAGTGCTAGCGGGGAGCGGCTTCTTAATCAGCCC.

About this clone: The sequenced fragment ends 3 residues before the CDR3 boundary, so the rest is inferred from the germline J gene. The genes are TRBV7-9 and TRBJ1-1, with unresolved D. The CDR3 runs to 15 residues. Trimming took 5 bases from V and 0 from J, leaving 13 bases between them. Germline CDR1 reads SEHNR; CDR2 reads FQNEAQ (reference sequence). Partial CDR3 DNA: TGTGCCAGCAGCCAAGGCGCTAGATTGAACACTGAA. It translates to CASSQGARLNTE. The CDR3, in full, reads CASSQGARLNTEAFF.

Turning to this clone: The read terminates 3 residues before the CDR3 end, so the remaining end is supplied by the germline J gene. The chain joins TRBV29-1 to TRBJ2-7; TRBD2 matches 12 bases. Germline assignment: CDR1 SQVTM and CDR2 ANQGSEA. Trimming removed 0 bases from V and 3 bases from J; junction bases left unmatched: 3. This CDR3 region has 15 residues. CDR3 bases read: TGCAGCGTTGAAGACCGGACTAGCGGGATCTACGAG. Its protein is CSVEDRTSGIYE. The whole CDR3 region reads CSVEDRTSGIYEQYF.

About this clone: The observed sequence ends 3 residues before the CDR3 terminus, with the missing tail filled in from the germline J gene. The chain combines TRBV7-7 with TRBJ2-1, with TRBD2 matching over 7 bases. The CDR3 totals 14 residues. Germline values: CDR1 SSHAT, CDR2 FNYEAQ (reference sequence). V lost 6 bases and J lost 5; bases outside the gene matches: 7. The CDR3 loop reads CASSVAGGHNEQFF. The CDR3 DNA, read in part, is TGTGCCAGCAGTGTAGCGGGTGGCCACAATGAG.

In the case of this clone: The read stops 3 residues short of the end of the CDR3; the missing end is completed from the germline J gene. The gene calls are TRBV19 and TRBJ2-7; D may be TRBD2 (5 bases). Trimming removed 9 bases from V and 5 bases from J, with 11 bases in between. The CDR3 runs 11 residues. The germline V gene has CDR1 LNHDA and CDR2 SQIVND (reference sequence). CDR3 bases read: TGTGCCAGGAGGGCCGGGGACGAG. Its translation is CARRAGDE. The CDR3, in full, reads CARRAGDEQYF.

Note on this clone: Read coverage stops 3 residues before the CDR3 terminus; the germline J gene supplies the remainder. The chain has TRBV5-6 and TRBJ2-7; 10 nucleotides agree with TRBD2. With V trimmed by 0 bases and J by 6 bases, 0 bases remained unmatched. The germline CDR1 and CDR2 sequences are SGHDT and YYEEEE. The CDR3 runs 13 residues. Partial CDR3 DNA: TGTGCCAGCAGCTTGGGACTAGCGGGCGAG. Translating it yields CASSLGLAGE. The full-length CDR3 reads as CASSLGLAGEQYF.

For this clone: The read finishes 3 residues shy of the CDR3 end, and the germline J gene is used to complete it. The gene calls are TRBV2 and TRBJ2-7; 9 nucleotides match TRBD1. This CDR3 spans 13 amino acids. V was clipped by 7 bases and J by 5 bases; unmatched bases: 6. Germline CDR1 is SNHLY and CDR2 is FYNNEI. The CDR3 DNA, read in part, is TGTGCCAGCACTGGGACAGGGTGGAACGAG. Translation gives CASTGTGWNE. The entire CDR3 protein is CASTGTGWNEQYF.

As to this clone: Sequencing ends 3 residues short of the CDR3 end; the germline J gene provides the rest. The chain carries TRBV19 and TRBJ1-1, with TRBD1 as a possible D gene (5 bases). The germline V gene encodes CDR1 LNHDA and CDR2 SQIVND (reference sequence). There are 12 residues in the CDR3. Trimming took 8 bases from V and 4 from J, leaving 11 bases between them. The CDR3 region is CASLAGVTEAFF. The sequenced CDR3 bases are TGTGCCAGTCTCGCGGGGGTCACTGAA.

On this clone itself: The read ends 3 residues before the CDR3 terminus; that terminus is restored from the germline J gene. The J gene is TRBJ2-1, the V gene TRBV28; a possible D gene is TRBD2 (6 bases). Germline V gene data show CDR1 as MDHEN and CDR2 as SYDVKM. The CDR3 loop spans 15 amino acids. The ends were cut back, 5 bases at V and 8 bases at J, with 19 bases in the middle. This CDR3 is CASSPPGEATHEQFF. The CDR3 DNA, read in part, is TGTGCCAGCAGTCCCCCGGGGGAAGCTACACATGAG. Complete variable domain (other parts from reference TRBV28 and TRBJ2-1): DVKVTQSSRYLVKRTGEKVFLECVQDMDHENMFWYRQDPGLGLRLIYFSYDVKMKEKGDIPEGYSVSREKKERFSLILESASTNQTSMYLCASSPPGEATHEQFFGPGTRLTVL.

With respect to this clone: The CDR3 end falls 3 residues outside the read, so it is completed with the germline J gene. The V gene is TRBV7-9, the J gene TRBJ2-7; perhaps TRBD1 as D (6 bases). CDR1 and CDR2 from the germline V gene are SEHNR and FQNEAQ (reference sequence). This CDR3 comprises 14 residues. V was clipped by 5 bases and J by 0 bases, with 11 bases between them. This chain's CDR3 is CASSPRTDSYEQYF. The CDR3 DNA, read in part, is TGTGCCAGCAGCCCCCGGACAGACTCCTACGAG.

Remarks on this clone: The read terminates 3 residues ahead of where the CDR3 ends, so the germline J gene completes it. V and J are TRBV19 and TRBJ2-1; a weak D match, TRBD1 (5 bases). The CDR3 has 16 residues. CDR1 and CDR2 from the germline V gene are LNHDA and SQIVND (reference sequence). The V end was cut by 2 bases, the J end by 0 bases, with 11 bases between. The CDR3 region is CASSIWGPSSYNEQFF. The sequenced part of the CDR3 DNA is TGTGCCAGTAGTATATGGGGCCCCAGCTCCTACAATGAG.

Notes on this clone: The read stops 3 residues short of the end of the CDR3; the missing end is completed from the germline J gene. This rearrangement joins TRBV20-1 to TRBJ2-1; 12 bases are a match to TRBD2. The CDR3 contains 14 residues. V lost 3 bases, J lost 3 bases, and 0 bases stayed unmatched. Germline V gene data show CDR1 as DFQATT and CDR2 as SNEGSKA (reference sequence). The sequenced part of the CDR3 DNA is TGCAGTGCTAGGGGACTAGCGGGCTACAATGAG. The encoded protein is CSARGLAGYNE. The full CDR3 reads CSARGLAGYNEQFF.